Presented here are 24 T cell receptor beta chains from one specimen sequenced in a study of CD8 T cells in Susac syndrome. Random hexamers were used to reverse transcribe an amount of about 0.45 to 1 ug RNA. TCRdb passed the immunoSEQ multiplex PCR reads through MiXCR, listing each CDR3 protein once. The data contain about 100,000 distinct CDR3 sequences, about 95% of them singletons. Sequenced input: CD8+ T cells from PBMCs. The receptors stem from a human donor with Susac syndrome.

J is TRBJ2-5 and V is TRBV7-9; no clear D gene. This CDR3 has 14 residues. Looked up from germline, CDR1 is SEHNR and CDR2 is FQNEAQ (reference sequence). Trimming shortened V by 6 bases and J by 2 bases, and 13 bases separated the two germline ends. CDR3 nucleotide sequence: TGTGCCAGCAGAGCCGACTTGCCGCAAGAGACCCAGTACTTC. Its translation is CASRADLPQETQYF.

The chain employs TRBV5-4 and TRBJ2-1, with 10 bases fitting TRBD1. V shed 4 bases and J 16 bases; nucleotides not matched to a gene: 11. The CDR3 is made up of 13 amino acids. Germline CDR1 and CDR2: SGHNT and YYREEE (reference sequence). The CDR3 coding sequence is TGTGCCAGCAGCCTTCTGGCCGGGACAGGGGAATTCTTC. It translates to CASSLLAGTGEFF. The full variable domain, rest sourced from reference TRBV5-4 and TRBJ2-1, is ETGVTQSPTHLIKTRGQQVTLRCSSQSGHNTVSWYQQALGQGPQFIFQYYREEENGRGNFPPRFSGLQFPNYSSELNVNALELDDSALYLCASSLLAGTGEFFGPGTRLTVL.

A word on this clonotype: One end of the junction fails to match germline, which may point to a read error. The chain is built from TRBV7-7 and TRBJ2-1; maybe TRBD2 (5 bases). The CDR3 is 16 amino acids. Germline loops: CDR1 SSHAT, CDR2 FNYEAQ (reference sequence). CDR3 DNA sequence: TGTGCTAGCAGCCCCGGGCGGCTAGCCCGAGGGAATGAGCAGTTCTTC. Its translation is CASSPGRLARGNEQFF.

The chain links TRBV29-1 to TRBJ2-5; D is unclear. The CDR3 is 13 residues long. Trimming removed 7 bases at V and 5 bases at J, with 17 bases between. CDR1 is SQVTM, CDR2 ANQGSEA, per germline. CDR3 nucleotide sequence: TGCAGCGCTTCGGAAACAATAGATGAGACCCAGTACTTC. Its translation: CSASETIDETQYF.

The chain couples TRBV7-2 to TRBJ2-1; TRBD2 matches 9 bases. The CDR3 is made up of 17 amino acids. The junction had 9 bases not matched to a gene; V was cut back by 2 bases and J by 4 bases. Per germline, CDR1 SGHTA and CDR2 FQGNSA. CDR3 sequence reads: CASSLRAGGRMYNEQFF. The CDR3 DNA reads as TGTGCCAGCAGCTTAAGAGCGGGGGGTCGAATGTACAATGAGCAGTTCTTC.

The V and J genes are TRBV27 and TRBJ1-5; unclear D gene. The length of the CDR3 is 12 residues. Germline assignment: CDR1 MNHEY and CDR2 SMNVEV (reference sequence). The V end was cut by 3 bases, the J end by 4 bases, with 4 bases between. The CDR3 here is CASSFPNQPQHF. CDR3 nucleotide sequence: TGTGCCAGCAGTTTCCCGAATCAGCCCCAGCATTTT.

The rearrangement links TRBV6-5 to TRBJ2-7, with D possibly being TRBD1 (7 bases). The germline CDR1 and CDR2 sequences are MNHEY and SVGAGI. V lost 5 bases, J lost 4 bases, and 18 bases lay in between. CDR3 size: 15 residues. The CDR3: CASSAPATGRYEQYF. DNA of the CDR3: TGTGCCAGCAGTGCCCCCGCGACAGGGAGGTACGAGCAGTACTTC.

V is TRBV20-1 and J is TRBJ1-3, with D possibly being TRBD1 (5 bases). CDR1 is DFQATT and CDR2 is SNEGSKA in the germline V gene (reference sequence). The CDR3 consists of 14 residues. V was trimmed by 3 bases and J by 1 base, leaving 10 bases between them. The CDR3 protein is CSARPEGSGNTIYF. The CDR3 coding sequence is TGCAGTGCTAGGCCCGAGGGGTCTGGAAACACCATATATTTT.

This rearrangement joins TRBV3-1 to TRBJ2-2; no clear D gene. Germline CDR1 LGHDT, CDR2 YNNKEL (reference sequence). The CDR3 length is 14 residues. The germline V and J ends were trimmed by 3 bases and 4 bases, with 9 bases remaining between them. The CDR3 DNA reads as TGTGCCAGCAGCCAGAGTTCGATCACCGGGGAGCTGTTTTTT. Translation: CASSQSSITGELFF.

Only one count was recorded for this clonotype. DNA of the CDR3: TGCGCCAGCAGTCATCCCGGACAGGGCCCCCCAGATACGCAGTATTTT. Its translation is CASSHPGQGPPDTQYF. The chain has TRBV23-1 and TRBJ2-3, with 8 bases matching TRBD1. TRBV23-1 has ORF status, its function being uncertain. CDR3 length equals 16 residues. Trimming removed 3 bases from V and 4 bases from J; junction bases left unmatched: 9.

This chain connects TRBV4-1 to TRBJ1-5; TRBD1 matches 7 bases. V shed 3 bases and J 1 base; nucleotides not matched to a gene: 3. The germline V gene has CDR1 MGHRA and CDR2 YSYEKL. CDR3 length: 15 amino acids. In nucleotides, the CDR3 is TGCGCCAGCAGCCAGGACAGGAGAAGCAATCAGCCCCAGCATTTT. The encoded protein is CASSQDRRSNQPQHF.

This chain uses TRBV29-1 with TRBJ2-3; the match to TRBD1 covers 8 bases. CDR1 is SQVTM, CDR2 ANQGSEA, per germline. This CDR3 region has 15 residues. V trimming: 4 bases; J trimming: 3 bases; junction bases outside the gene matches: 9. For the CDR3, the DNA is TGCAGCGTTGCCCCGACAGGGGTGGAAACAGATACGCAGTATTTT. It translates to CSVAPTGVETDTQYF.

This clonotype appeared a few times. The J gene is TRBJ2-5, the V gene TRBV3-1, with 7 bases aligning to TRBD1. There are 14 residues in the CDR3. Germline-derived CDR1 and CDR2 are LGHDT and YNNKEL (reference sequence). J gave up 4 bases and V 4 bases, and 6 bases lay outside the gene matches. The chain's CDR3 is CASSPPGTVETQYF. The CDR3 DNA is TGTGCCAGCAGCCCACCAGGGACAGTAGAGACCCAGTACTTC.

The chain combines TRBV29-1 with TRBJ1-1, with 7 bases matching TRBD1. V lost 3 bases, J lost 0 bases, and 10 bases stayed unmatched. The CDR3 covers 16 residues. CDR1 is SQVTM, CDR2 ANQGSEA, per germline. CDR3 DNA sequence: TGCAGCGTTGATTGGGGGCAGGGGGGGATGAACACTGAAGCTTTCTTT. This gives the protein CSVDWGQGGMNTEAFF. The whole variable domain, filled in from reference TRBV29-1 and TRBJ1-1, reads SAVISQKPSRDICQRGTSLTIQCQVDSQVTMMFWYRQQPGQSLTLIATANQGSEATYESGFVIDKFPISRPNLTFSTLTVSNMSPEDSSIYLCSVDWGQGGMNTEAFFGQGTRLTVV.

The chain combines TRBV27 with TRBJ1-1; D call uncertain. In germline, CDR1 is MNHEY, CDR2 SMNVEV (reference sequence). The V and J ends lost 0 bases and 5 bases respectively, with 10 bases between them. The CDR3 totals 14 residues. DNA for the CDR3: TGTGCCAGCAGTTTATCGGAGGCGGGGACTGAAGCTTTCTTT. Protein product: CASSLSEAGTEAFF.

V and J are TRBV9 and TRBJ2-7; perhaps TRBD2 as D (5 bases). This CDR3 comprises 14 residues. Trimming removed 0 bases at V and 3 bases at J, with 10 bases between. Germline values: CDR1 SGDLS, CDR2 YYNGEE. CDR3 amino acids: CASSVGTGNYEQYF. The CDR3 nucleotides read TGTGCCAGCAGCGTAGGGACTGGAAACTACGAGCAGTACTTC.

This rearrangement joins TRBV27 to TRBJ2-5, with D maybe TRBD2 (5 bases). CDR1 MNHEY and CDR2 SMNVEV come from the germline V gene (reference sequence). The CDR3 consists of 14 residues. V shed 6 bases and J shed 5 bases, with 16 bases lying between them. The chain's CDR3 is CASRPRGKGETQYF. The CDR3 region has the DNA TGTGCCAGCAGGCCTCGGGGAAAGGGTGAGACCCAGTACTTC.

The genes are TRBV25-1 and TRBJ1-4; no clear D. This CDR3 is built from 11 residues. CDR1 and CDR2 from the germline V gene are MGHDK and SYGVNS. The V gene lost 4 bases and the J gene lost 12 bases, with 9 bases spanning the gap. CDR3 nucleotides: TGTGCCAGCAGTGGCGAAACGCAACTGTTTTTT. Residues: CASSGETQLFF.

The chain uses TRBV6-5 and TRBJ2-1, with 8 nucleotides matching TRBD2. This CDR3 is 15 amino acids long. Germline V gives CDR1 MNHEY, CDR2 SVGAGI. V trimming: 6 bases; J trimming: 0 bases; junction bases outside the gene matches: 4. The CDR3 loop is CASSKLADSYNEQFF. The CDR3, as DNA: TGTGCCAGCAGCAAACTAGCGGACTCCTACAATGAGCAGTTCTTC.

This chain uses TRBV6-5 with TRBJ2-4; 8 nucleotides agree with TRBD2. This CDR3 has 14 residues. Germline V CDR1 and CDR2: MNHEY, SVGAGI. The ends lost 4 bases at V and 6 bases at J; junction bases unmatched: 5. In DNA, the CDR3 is TGTGCCAGCAGTTTTAGCGGGAACGTAAACATTCAGTACTTC. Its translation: CASSFSGNVNIQYF.

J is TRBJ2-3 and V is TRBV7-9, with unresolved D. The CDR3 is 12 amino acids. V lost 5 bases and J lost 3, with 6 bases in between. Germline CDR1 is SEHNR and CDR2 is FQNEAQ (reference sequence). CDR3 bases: TGTGCCAGCAGCCCCATGACAGATACGCAGTATTTT. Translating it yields CASSPMTDTQYF.

CDR3 protein: CASRWTNTGELFF. DNA for the CDR3: TGTGCCAGCCGTTGGACGAACACCGGGGAGCTGTTTTTT. This sequence joins TRBV5-6 and TRBJ2-2; no definite D call. The CDR3 is 13 residues long. The germline gives CDR1 SGHDT, CDR2 YYEEEE. V lost 7 bases, J lost 0 bases, and 7 bases lay in between.

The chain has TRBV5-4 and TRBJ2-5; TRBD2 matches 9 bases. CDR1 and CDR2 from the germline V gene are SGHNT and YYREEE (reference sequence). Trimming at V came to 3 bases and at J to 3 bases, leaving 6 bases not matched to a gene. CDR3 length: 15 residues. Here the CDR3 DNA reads TGTGCCAGCAGCTGGACGGGACTAGCAGAAGAGACCCAGTACTTC. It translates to CASSWTGLAEETQYF.

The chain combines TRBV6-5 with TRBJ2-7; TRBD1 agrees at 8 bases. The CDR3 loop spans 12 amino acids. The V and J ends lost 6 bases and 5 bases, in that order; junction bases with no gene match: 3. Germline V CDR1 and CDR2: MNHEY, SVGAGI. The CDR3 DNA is TGTGCCAGCAGCGACAGGGGCCACGAGCAGTACTTC. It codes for CASSDRGHEQYF.